The rows below give T cell receptor beta chains drawn from one sample of a study of cytomegalovirus exposure and HLA in healthy donors. Only in-frame clones appear in the TCRdb table, and some are missing; sequencing was by immunoSEQ multiplex PCR. This sample carries about 160,000 clones, about 75% of them seen once, and the ten largest clones take roughly 2%. Sequencing was performed on PBMCs. All receptors come from a female donor in good health and CMV-seronegative. Both conserved end residues are part of each CDR3. A D gene is named only where the DNA matches it firmly.

D gene: TRBD1
J gene: TRBJ1-2
V gene: TRBV19
CDR3 DNA: TGTGCCAGTAGTTCCACGACAGGGGTTAACTATGGCTACACCTTC
CDR3 protein: CASSSTTGVNYGYTF

D gene: TRBD2
J gene: TRBJ2-5
V gene: TRBV5-1
CDR3 DNA: TGCGCCAGCAGTGTGGGGGGGATACAAGAGACCCAGTACTTC
CDR3 protein: CASSVGGIQETQYF

D gene: TRBD2
J gene: TRBJ2-1
V gene: TRBV2
CDR3 DNA: TGTGCCAGCAGTGAACCGGGAGGGTACAATGAGCAGTTCTTC
CDR3 protein: CASSEPGGYNEQFF

D gene: .
J gene: TRBJ1-2
V gene: TRBV30
CDR3 DNA: TGTGCCTGGGAACCGACAGCGTACTATGGCTACACCTTC
CDR3 protein: CAWEPTAYYGYTF

D gene: TRBD1
J gene: TRBJ1-1
V gene: TRBV5-1
CDR3 DNA: TGCGCCAGCAGCTTGGCCCGGGCAGGGGGGACTGAAGCTTTCTTT
CDR3 protein: CASSLARAGGTEAFF

D gene: .
J gene: TRBJ1-2
V gene: TRBV7-9
CDR3 DNA: TGTGCCAGCAGCTTGGGGCAGGGAACTAACTATGGCTACACCTTC
CDR3 protein: CASSLGQGTNYGYTF

D gene: TRBD1
J gene: TRBJ2-7
V gene: TRBV27
CDR3 DNA: TGTGCCACCTCGACAGGGGGTCTCCTCGAGCAGTACTTC
CDR3 protein: CATSTGGLLEQYF

D gene: .
J gene: TRBJ1-1
V gene: TRBV29-1
CDR3 DNA: TGCAGCGTTGAAGTTGGAGAATTGCGGGCTTTCTTT
CDR3 protein: CSVEVGELRAFF

D gene: TRBD2
J gene: TRBJ2-3
V gene: TRBV29-1
CDR3 DNA: TGCAGCGTCGAACCAACTAGCGGAGCCACAGATACGCAGTATTTT
CDR3 protein: CSVEPTSGATDTQYF

D gene: .
J gene: TRBJ2-5
V gene: TRBV19
CDR3 DNA: TGTGCCAGTAGTGCTCTCTACGAGACCCAGTACTTC
CDR3 protein: CASSALYETQYF

D gene: TRBD1
J gene: TRBJ1-4
V gene: TRBV29-1
CDR3 DNA: TGCAGCGTTCCGGGACAGTCTAATGAAAAACTGTTTTTT
CDR3 protein: CSVPGQSNEKLFF

D gene: .
J gene: TRBJ1-4
V gene: TRBV29-1
CDR3 DNA: TGCAGCGCCGGGTCTGGACAGACGAATAATGAAAAACTGTTTTTT
CDR3 protein: CSAGSGQTNNEKLFF

D gene: .
J gene: TRBJ1-5
V gene: TRBV5-1
CDR3 DNA: TGCGCCAGCAGCTTCGGGGGAGGGCAGCCCCAGCATTTT
CDR3 protein: CASSFGGGQPQHF

D gene: .
J gene: TRBJ1-4
V gene: TRBV9
CDR3 DNA: TGTGCCAGCAGCGCGGTTACAGGGTCAGTGAGGGAAAAACTGTTTTTT
CDR3 protein: CASSAVTGSVREKLFF

D gene: TRBD2
J gene: TRBJ2-1
V gene: TRBV27
CDR3 DNA: TGTGCCAGCAGCCCTTTGGCGGGAGGCTACAATGAGCAGTTCTTC
CDR3 protein: CASSPLAGGYNEQFF

D gene: TRBD1
J gene: TRBJ1-3
V gene: TRBV9
CDR3 DNA: TGTGCCAGCAGCTTCGCCGGGACAGCCGGAAACACCATATATTTT
CDR3 protein: CASSFAGTAGNTIYF